This TCR beta chain is drawn from a study of blood T cells in healthy people across ages. It was with a sample-barcoded 5' primer and a J-beta primer mix that a second PCR of about 6 to 11 cycles was run. TCRdb independently ran MiXCR on the 5' RACE reads; one entry per CDR3 protein. Of 850,000 to 1,000,000 distinct CDR3 sequences listed, roughly half are singletons. Trimming took off 11 bases at V and 0 bases at J, with 8 bases between the two ends. This CDR3 has 13 amino acids. Germline values: CDR1 KGHSH, CDR2 LQKENI. V is TRBV18 and J is TRBJ2-6; the D gene is possibly TRBD2 (5 bases). The TCR was taken from a woman in her fifties or sixties in good health. The specimen sequenced was blood. CDR3 coding DNA: TGTGCCGGAGGATACTCTGGGGCCAACGTCCTGACTTTC. This gives the protein CAGGYSGANVLTF.